The next 16 T cell receptor beta chains were all read from a single sample in a study of glioma-infiltrating T cells. Using RNA template, CDR3s of TCR alpha and beta were amplified with iRepertoire arm-PCR. TCRdb reprocessed the multiplex PCR reads via MiXCR and lists one record per CDR3 protein. The sample holds about 400,000 distinct CDR3 sequences; roughly two fifths are singletons and the top ten take 12%. Sequenced input: glioma tissue, nonneoplastic brain tissue, or PBMCs (not recorded which). Receptors were obtained from a human donor with low-grade glioma or glioblastoma, undergoing nonglioma brain surgery, or in good health (not recorded which).

The chain recombines TRBV28 with TRBJ2-7; no firm D call. CDR3 length: 16 amino acids. Looked up from germline, CDR1 is MDHEN and CDR2 is SYDVKM. V lost 3 bases and J 0 bases, leaving 15 bases between the germline ends. CDR3 loop: CASSFLNLQSSYEQYF. The CDR3 DNA sequence: TGTGCCAGCAGTTTCCTCAATCTCCAGAGCTCCTACGAGCAGTACTTC.

This chain uses TRBV24-1 with TRBJ2-3; tentatively, D is TRBD2 (6 bases). Looked up from germline, CDR1 is KGHDR and CDR2 is SFDVKD. CDR3 size: 20 residues. The germline V and J ends were trimmed by 5 bases and 0 bases, with 26 bases remaining between them. CDR3 in DNA: TGTGCCACCAGTGGTAGTGATCGGGGGACCAAGGAAACTAGCACAGATACGCAGTATTTT. Encoded protein: CATSGSDRGTKETSTDTQYF.

This clonotype was seen many times. The rearrangement joins TRBV20-1 to TRBJ1-2; D is unresolved. The CDR3 contains 11 residues. V was shortened by 1 base and J by 5 bases, with 5 bases between the two germline ends. Per germline, CDR1 DFQATT and CDR2 SNEGSKA (reference sequence). CDR3 sequence (DNA): TGCAGTGCTAGAGTGGGTTATGGCTACACCTTC. Translated, it gives CSARVGYGYTF.

This chain links TRBV20-1 with TRBJ1-2; D possibly corresponds to TRBD1 (5 bases). V dropped 6 bases and J dropped 4 bases, with 15 bases sitting between them. This CDR3 contains 13 residues. Germline CDR1 is DFQATT and CDR2 is SNEGSKA (reference sequence). Here the CDR3 reads CSAVPGGTYGYTF. The CDR3 nucleotides are TGCAGTGCAGTCCCGGGGGGTACCTATGGCTACACCTTC.

CDR3 nucleotide sequence: TGTGCCAGCAGCTTGGTTCAGGGGAGGAGGAACACTGAAGCTTTCTTT. Encoded protein: CASSLVQGRRNTEAFF. The genes are TRBV5-5 and TRBJ1-1, with a weak D call TRBD1 (6 bases). Germline CDR1 is SGHKS and CDR2 is YYEKEE (reference sequence). Trimming cost V 0 bases and J 1 base, with 13 bases left between them. The CDR3 is 16 residues long.

A few counts support this clonotype. J is TRBJ2-2 and V is TRBV24-1, with 8 bases matching TRBD2. The V gene's germline CDR1 is KGHDR and CDR2 SFDVKD. V lost 3 bases to trimming and J lost 5 bases; unmatched junction nucleotides: 7. The CDR3 spans 16 residues. The CDR3 DNA follows: TGTGCCACCAGTGATGCTGGGACGGGGGGGACCGGGGAGCTGTTTTTT. This gives the protein CATSDAGTGGTGELFF.

This clonotype was counted a few times. The chain joins TRBV6-1 to TRBJ2-3; 9 bases map to TRBD1. The CDR3 consists of 14 residues. CDR1 and CDR2 from the germline V gene are MNHNS and SASEGT. With V trimmed by 8 bases and J by 2 bases, 5 bases remained unmatched. The CDR3: CASGWTGVTDTQYF. The CDR3 DNA reads TGTGCCAGCGGCTGGACAGGGGTCACAGATACGCAGTATTTT.

On this clonotype itself: Given the absence of the conserved phenylalanine or tryptophan at the CDR3 end, a read error is likely. This sequence joins TRBV5-1 and TRBJ2-3, with 9 bases matching TRBD2. The CDR3 loop spans 15 amino acids. The V and J ends lost 5 bases and 4 bases, in that order; junction bases with no gene match: 8. The germline CDR1 and CDR2 sequences are SGHRS and YFSETQ. The CDR3 region has the DNA TGCGCCAGCAGATCTCTCGCGGGAGGGGCAGATACGCAGTATATT. Protein: CASRSLAGGADTQYI.

V is TRBV27 and J is TRBJ2-1; D gene uncertain. Per the germline V gene, CDR1 is MNHEY and CDR2 is SMNVEV (reference sequence). V shed 6 bases and J shed 0 bases, with 12 bases lying between them. There are 15 residues in the CDR3. CDR3 nucleotide sequence: TGTGCCAGCAGCCCCGTTGTAGGCTCCTACAATGAGCAGTTCTTC. Amino acids: CASSPVVGSYNEQFF.

The chain uses TRBV7-9 and TRBJ2-3; tentative D call: TRBD2 (6 bases). The V end was cut by 2 bases, the J end by 6 bases, with 15 bases between. Germline loops: CDR1 SEHNR, CDR2 FQNEAQ (reference sequence). The CDR3 runs 15 residues. CDR3 protein: CASSLFGGVLDTQYF. For the CDR3, the DNA is TGTGCCAGCAGCTTATTTGGCGGGGTTCTGGATACGCAGTATTTT.

The chain carries TRBV28 and TRBJ2-5; D may be TRBD1 or TRBD2 (5 bases each). The CDR3 is 18 amino acids. V was pared by 3 bases and J by 4 bases, with 24 bases between. Germline values: CDR1 MDHEN, CDR2 SYDVKM. The CDR3 DNA sequence: TGTGCCAGCAGTTTCTCTCAGACCGGGACGGATGATCCAGAGACCCAGTACTTC. Its protein is CASSFSQTGTDDPETQYF.

A few counts support this clonotype. An end of the junction differs from the germline gene, which may be a read error. The V gene is TRBV19, the J gene TRBJ1-1; no firm D call. The germline CDR1 and CDR2 sequences are LNHDA and SQIVND (reference sequence). CDR3 length: 15 residues. The CDR3 is CACSHRPELDTEAFF. CDR3 coding DNA: TGTGCCTGTAGCCACCGCCCAGAGCTTGACACTGAAGCTTTCTTT.

The chain uses TRBV28 and TRBJ1-1; D may be TRBD1 (5 bases). Trimming took off 5 bases at V and 4 bases at J, with 20 bases between the two ends. CDR1 and CDR2 (germline): MDHEN, SYDVKM. The CDR3 is 16 residues long. The CDR3 region has the DNA TGTGCCAGCAGTCGATTAGATTACAGGAAAAGCACTGAAGCTTTCTTT. Protein: CASSRLDYRKSTEAFF.

Turning to this clonotype: Since a much larger clone is just one base distant, this may be a read error. The chain joins TRBV6-2 or TRBV6-3 to TRBJ2-3; no definite D call. Per germline, CDR1 MNHEY and CDR2 SVGEGT. V shed 2 bases and J shed 6 bases, with 12 bases lying between them. CDR3 length: 14 amino acids. CDR3 protein: CASSYDQVVDTQYF. The CDR3 DNA is TGTGCCAGCAGTTACGACCAGGTCGTGGATACGCAGTATTTT.

The chain links TRBV6-1 to TRBJ1-2; D is possibly TRBD1 (5 bases). Trimming shortened V by 7 bases and J by 2 bases, and 11 bases separated the two germline ends. Germline V gene sequence: CDR1 MNHNS, CDR2 SASEGT. This CDR3 region has 13 residues. CDR3 sequence: CASKRDGNYGYTF. The CDR3 nucleotides read TGTGCCAGCAAAAGGGACGGAAACTATGGCTACACCTTC.

As concerns this clonotype: With a much larger clone just one base away, this may be a read error. The chain has TRBV6-2 or TRBV6-3 and TRBJ2-1, with D unclear. The CDR3 has 15 amino acids. Germline lookup yields CDR1 MNHEY and CDR2 SVGEGT. Trimming removed 4 bases from V and 2 bases from J, with 12 bases in between. The CDR3 DNA reads as TGTGCCAGCAGTTTCACAGTTCATGCCTACAATGAGCAGTTCTTC. Translated, it gives CASSFTVHAYNEQFF.